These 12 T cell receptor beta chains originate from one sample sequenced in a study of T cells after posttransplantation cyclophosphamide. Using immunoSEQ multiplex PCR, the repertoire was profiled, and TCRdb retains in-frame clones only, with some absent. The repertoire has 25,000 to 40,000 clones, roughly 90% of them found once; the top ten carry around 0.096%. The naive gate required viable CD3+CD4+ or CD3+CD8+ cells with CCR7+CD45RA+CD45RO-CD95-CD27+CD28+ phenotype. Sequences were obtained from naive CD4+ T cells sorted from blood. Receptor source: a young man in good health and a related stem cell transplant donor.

This CDR3 reads CASSYSGAGGPNEQFF. The CDR3 nucleotides read TGTGCCAGCAGTTACTCTGGAGCGGGGGGGCCCAATGAGCAGTTCTTC. The chain has TRBV6-5 and TRBJ2-1, with 10 bases aligning to TRBD2. The CDR3 covers 16 residues. V lost 0 bases to trimming and J lost 6 bases; unmatched junction nucleotides: 5. Germline-derived CDR1 and CDR2 are MNHEY and SVGAGI.

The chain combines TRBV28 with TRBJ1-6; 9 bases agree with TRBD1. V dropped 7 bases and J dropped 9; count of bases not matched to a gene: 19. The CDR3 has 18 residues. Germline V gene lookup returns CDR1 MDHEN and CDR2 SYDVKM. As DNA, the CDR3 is TGTGCCAGCACCTCAGGCGGAGCCGGGACAGGGCGTAGTTCACCCCTCCACTTT. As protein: CASTSGGAGTGRSSPLHF.

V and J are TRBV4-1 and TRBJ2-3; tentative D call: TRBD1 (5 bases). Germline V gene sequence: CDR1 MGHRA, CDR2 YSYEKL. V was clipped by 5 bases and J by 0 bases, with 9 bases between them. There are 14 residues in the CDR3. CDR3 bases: TGCGCCAGCAGCTTACAGGAGAGCACAGATACGCAGTATTTT. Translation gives CASSLQESTDTQYF.

The CDR3 bases are TGCAGCGGACGGGACAGGGGAATCAGAGATACGCAGTATTTT. Translated, it gives CSGRDRGIRDTQYF. This chain joins TRBV29-1 and TRBJ2-3, with 10 bases that match TRBD1. Germline trimming cut 7 bases from V and 5 bases from J; bases unmatched to any gene: 9. The V gene's germline CDR1 is SQVTM and CDR2 ANQGSEA. CDR3 length equals 14 residues.

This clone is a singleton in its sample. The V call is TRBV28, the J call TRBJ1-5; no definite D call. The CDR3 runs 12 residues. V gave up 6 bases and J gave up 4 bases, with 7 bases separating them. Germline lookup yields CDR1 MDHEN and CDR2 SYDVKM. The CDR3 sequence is CASRSLNQPQHF. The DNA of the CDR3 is TGTGCCAGCAGGTCGTTGAATCAGCCCCAGCATTTT.

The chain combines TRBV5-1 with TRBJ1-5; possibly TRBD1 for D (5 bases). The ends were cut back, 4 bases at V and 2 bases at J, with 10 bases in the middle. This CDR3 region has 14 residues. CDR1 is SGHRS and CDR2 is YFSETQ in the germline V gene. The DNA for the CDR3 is TGCGCCAGCAGCCCGGGGGTGGGCAATCAGCCCCAGCATTTT. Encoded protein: CASSPGVGNQPQHF.

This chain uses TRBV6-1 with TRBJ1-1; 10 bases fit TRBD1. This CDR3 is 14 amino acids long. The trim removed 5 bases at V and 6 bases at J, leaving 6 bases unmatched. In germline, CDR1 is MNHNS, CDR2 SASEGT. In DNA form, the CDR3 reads TGTGCCAGCAGTACGGACAGGGGGAGGTCTGAAGCTTTCTTT. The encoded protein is CASSTDRGRSEAFF.

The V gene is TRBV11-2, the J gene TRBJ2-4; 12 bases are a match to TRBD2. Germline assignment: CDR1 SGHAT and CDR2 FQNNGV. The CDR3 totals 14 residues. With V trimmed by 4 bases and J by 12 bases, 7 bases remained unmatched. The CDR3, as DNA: TGTGCCAGCAGCTGGCGGCCTAGCGGGGGGGGTCAGTACTTC. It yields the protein CASSWRPSGGGQYF.

In DNA, the CDR3 is TGTGCCATCAGTGAGGAGGTGGGAGAGACCCAGTACTTC. Encoded protein: CAISEEVGETQYF. The rearrangement uses TRBV10-3 and TRBJ2-5; D is unclear. This CDR3 has 13 residues. The germline gives CDR1 ENHRY, CDR2 SYGVKD. Trimming left V 2 bases short and J 4 bases short, with 8 bases between.

The CDR3 bases are TGTGCCAGCAGCTTTAAGAGGCGGCTTGATGGCGGGGAGCTGTTTTTT. Translating it yields CASSFKRRLDGGELFF. This chain uses TRBV7-6 with TRBJ2-2; no firm D call. The V end was cut by 3 bases, the J end by 7 bases, with 18 bases between. CDR1 is SGHVS, CDR2 FNYEAQ, per germline. This CDR3 has 16 amino acids.

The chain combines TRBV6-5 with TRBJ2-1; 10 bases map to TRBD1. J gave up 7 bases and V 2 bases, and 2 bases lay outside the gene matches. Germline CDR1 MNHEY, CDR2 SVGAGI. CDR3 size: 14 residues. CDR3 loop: CASSYGDRGNEQFF. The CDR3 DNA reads TGTGCCAGCAGTTACGGGGACAGGGGAAATGAGCAGTTCTTC.

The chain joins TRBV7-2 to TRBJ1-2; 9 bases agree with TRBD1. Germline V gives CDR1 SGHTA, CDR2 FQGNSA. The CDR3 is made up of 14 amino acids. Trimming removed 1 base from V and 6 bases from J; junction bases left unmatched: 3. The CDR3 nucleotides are TGTGCCAGCAGCTTAGTGGGACAGGGTGATGGCTACACCTTC. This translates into CASSLVGQGDGYTF. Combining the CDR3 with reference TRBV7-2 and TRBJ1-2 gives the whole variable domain GAGVSQSPSNKVTEKGKDVELRCDPISGHTALYWYRQSLGQGLEFLIYFQGNSAPDKSGLPSDRFSAERTGGSVSTLTIQRTQQEDSAVYLCASSLVGQGDGYTFGSGTRLTVV.